This T cell receptor (beta chain) derives from a study of blood T cell repertoires in COVID-19. Study as a whole: From the United States, Italy and Spain came samples of acute and convalescent COVID-19. Sample material is recorded as cDNA or gDNA derived from T cells, B-cell-depleted T cells, or PBMCs.

Per the study methods: It was from reference gene primer amplification that nucleated cell counts were estimated. Profiled with immunoSEQ multiplex PCR; TCRdb holds only in-frame clones, not every one. Clone size and the V and J calls come from that table; the DNA yielded D and trimming. Of more than 65,000 clones in the sample, 83% were seen once. Seattle's enrolled individuals joined amid active infection and were then monitored longitudinally. The length of the CDR3 is 16 residues. Trimming took off 5 bases at V and 6 bases at J, with 21 bases between the two ends. CDR1 SGHDN and CDR2 FVKESK come from the germline V gene. This clone was seen many times.

The chain joins TRBV14 to TRBJ2-3; tentatively, D is TRBD1 (6 bases). This sequence was found in a man aged 25-45 years with COVID-19, enrolled during active disease. Sequences were obtained from peripheral blood. This CDR3 reads CASSIRQAGRMDTQYF. CDR3 DNA sequence: TGTGCCAGCAGCATCCGACAGGCCGGTCGAATGGATACGCAGTATTTT.